Following are 14 T cell receptor beta chains from one sample sequenced in a study of blood T cell repertoires in COVID-19. The table came from immunoSEQ multiplex PCR; TCRdb's copy has only in-frame clones and leaves some out. The data show 150,000 to 200,000 clones, roughly 80% seen once. Sequences were obtained from peripheral blood. The receptor set was obtained from a man in his 70s with active or convalescent COVID-19.

The chain carries TRBV21-1 and TRBJ2-5; the D call in the table, TRBD1, was not verified against the DNA. TRBV21-1 is a listed pseudogene. CDR3 length: 17 residues. DNA for the CDR3: TGTGCCAGCAGCAAAGCCCAAAGGACAGGTACCCAGGAGACCCAGTACTTC. Translating it yields CASSKAQRTGTQETQYF.

This clone occurred a few times. This chain joins TRBV5-4 and TRBJ1-2; D perhaps matches TRBD1 (5 bases). CDR1 SGHNT and CDR2 YYREEE come from the germline V gene (reference sequence). Trimming pared 0 bases from V and 6 bases from J, leaving 9 bases between. This CDR3 is 13 amino acids long. The CDR3 DNA reads TGTGCCAGCAGCTTGGCTGGGGGGGATGGCTACACCTTC. This translates into CASSLAGGDGYTF.

This clone has a handful of counts. The gene calls are TRBV5-1 and TRBJ1-1; 7 nucleotides agree with TRBD1. Germline CDR1 SGHRS, CDR2 YFSETQ. V lost 4 bases and J lost 1; bases outside the gene matches: 10. The CDR3 contains 16 residues. The CDR3 nucleotides are TGCGCCAGCAGCCCGAGGGGGCGGAGGGAGAACACTGAAGCTTTCTTT. This sequence encodes CASSPRGRRENTEAFF.

V usage is TRBV6-5 and J usage is TRBJ2-7; 8 bases match TRBD1. The V gene end was trimmed by 6 bases and the J gene end by 0 bases; junction bases not matched to a gene: 7. The CDR3 totals 15 residues. Looked up from germline, CDR1 is MNHEY and CDR2 is SVGAGI. Here the CDR3 DNA reads TGTGCCAGCAGACCCGGACAGGGAAGCTCCTACGAGCAGTACTTC. It is translated as CASRPGQGSSYEQYF.

V is TRBV2 and J is TRBJ2-2, with 12 positions matching TRBD2. Trimming removed 8 bases from V and 4 bases from J; junction bases left unmatched: 8. The CDR3 contains 16 residues. Per germline, CDR1 SNHLY and CDR2 FYNNEI. The CDR3 spells CASRASGGAGTGELFF. The CDR3, as DNA: TGTGCCAGCCGAGCTAGCGGGGGGGCCGGCACCGGGGAGCTGTTTTTT. The whole variable domain, filled in from reference TRBV2 and TRBJ2-2, reads EPEVTQTPSHQVTQMGQEVILRCVPISNHLYFYWYRQILGQKVEFLVSFYNNEISEKSEIFDDQFSVERPDGSNFTLKIRSTKLEDSAMYFCASRASGGAGTGELFFGEGSRLTVL.

DNA of the CDR3: TGCGCCAGCAGCCCCAGGGCCATGAACACTGAAGCTTTCTTT. It is translated as CASSPRAMNTEAFF. This chain uses TRBV5-1 with TRBJ1-1; possibly TRBD1 for D (5 bases). V was cut by 4 bases and J by 0 bases, with 10 bases left in between. Germline V gives CDR1 SGHRS, CDR2 YFSETQ. The CDR3 is made up of 14 amino acids. The full variable domain, its missing parts supplied by reference TRBV5-1 and TRBJ1-1, is KAGVTQTPRYLIKTRGQQVTLSCSPISGHRSVSWYQQTPGQGLQFLFEYFSETQRNKGNFPGRFSGRQFSNSRSEMNVSTLELGDSALYLCASSPRAMNTEAFFGQGTRLTVV.

In its sample, this clone was seen once. The chain recombines TRBV12-3 or TRBV12-4 with TRBJ1-2; no definite D call. The V gene lost 3 bases and the J gene lost 8 bases, with 10 bases spanning the gap. This CDR3 has 12 amino acids. CDR3 DNA: TGTGCCAGCAGTTTCGCCTTGGAGGGCTACACCTTC. This gives the protein CASSFALEGYTF.

The gene calls are TRBV7-9 and TRBJ1-5, with 7 bases lining up with TRBD1. The V and J ends lost 5 bases and 3 bases, in that order; junction bases with no gene match: 7. The CDR3 length is 15 residues. CDR1 is SEHNR and CDR2 is FQNEAQ in the germline V gene (reference sequence). DNA of the CDR3: TGTGCCAGCAGCCAGGGGGGCATTTTCAATCAGCCCCAGCATTTT. It encodes CASSQGGIFNQPQHF. Combining the CDR3 with reference TRBV7-9 and TRBJ1-5 gives the whole variable domain DTGVSQNPRHKITKRGQNVTFRCDPISEHNRLYWYRQTLGQGPEFLTYFQNEAQLEKSRLLSDRFSAERPKGSFSTLEIQRTEQGDSAMYLCASSQGGIFNQPQHFGDGTRLSIL.

The chain couples TRBV6-1 to TRBJ1-1; D uncertain. This CDR3 has 11 residues. Germline V lookup: CDR1 MNHNS, CDR2 SASEGT. V shed 3 bases and J shed 5 bases, with 4 bases lying between them. The CDR3 sequence is CASSDRTEAFF. CDR3 bases: TGTGCCAGCAGTGACAGGACTGAAGCTTTCTTT.

The chain is built from TRBV5-1 and TRBJ1-4; TRBD1 agrees at 10 bases. Germline loops: CDR1 SGHRS, CDR2 YFSETQ. The length of the CDR3 is 17 residues. J gave up 2 bases and V 0 bases, and 4 bases lay outside the gene matches. The CDR3 sequence is CASSLGQGARTNEKLFF. The CDR3 bases are TGCGCCAGCAGCTTGGGACAGGGGGCGAGGACTAATGAAAAACTGTTTTTT.

The genes are TRBV27 and TRBJ2-1, with 8 nucleotides matching TRBD2. The germline V gene encodes CDR1 MNHEY and CDR2 SMNVEV (reference sequence). The length of the CDR3 is 15 residues. J lost 9 bases, V lost 4 bases, and 11 bases had no gene match. This chain's CDR3 is CASSYGRASRGEQFF. CDR3 sequence (DNA): TGTGCCAGCAGTTACGGGAGGGCCTCGAGGGGTGAGCAGTTCTTC.

The chain couples TRBV5-1 to TRBJ2-7; TRBD1 might be the D (5 bases). The germline CDR1 and CDR2 sequences are SGHRS and YFSETQ. V gave up 4 bases and J gave up 5 bases, with 13 bases separating them. The CDR3 spans 13 residues. CDR3 sequence: CASSNQGGDEQYF. The CDR3, as DNA: TGCGCCAGCAGCAACCAGGGTGGGGACGAGCAGTACTTC. Together with reference TRBV5-1 and TRBJ2-7, the CDR3 gives the full variable domain: KAGVTQTPRYLIKTRGQQVTLSCSPISGHRSVSWYQQTPGQGLQFLFEYFSETQRNKGNFPGRFSGRQFSNSRSEMNVSTLELGDSALYLCASSNQGGDEQYFGPGTRLTVT.

The chain joins TRBV11-1 to TRBJ2-7; TRBD2 agrees at 9 bases. The CDR3 is 14 residues long. Germline assignment: CDR1 SGHAT and CDR2 FQDESV (reference sequence). Trimming took 5 bases from V and 5 from J; bases not matched to a gene: 7. The CDR3 loop is CASSQGLARNEQYF. The CDR3 bases are TGTGCCAGCAGCCAGGGACTAGCCCGGAACGAGCAGTACTTC.

The V gene is TRBV6-2 or TRBV6-3, the J gene TRBJ1-6, with 8 bases fitting TRBD1. With 3 bases clipped from V and 7 bases from J, the junction kept 5 bases outside the gene matches. CDR3 size: 15 residues. CDR1 MNHEY and CDR2 SVGEGT come from the germline V gene. The CDR3 protein is CASSYWQGANSPLHF. The DNA of the CDR3 is TGTGCCAGCAGTTATTGGCAGGGGGCAAATTCACCCCTCCACTTT.